This T cell receptor beta chain was identified during a study of shared clonotypes between healthy human individuals. V lost 11 bases and J 6 bases, leaving 18 bases between the germline ends. The germline CDR1 and CDR2 sequences are MNHNS and SASEGT. The CDR3 covers 13 residues. The material for each subset, its genomic DNA, was split evenly across several immunoSEQ plates. Generated by immunoSEQ multiplex PCR, the TCRdb table keeps only in-frame clones and is missing some. This table has approximately 2,300,000 clones, about 90% appearing once. CD4+ cells were split into CD45RA+ naive and CD45RA-negative memory subsets.

This chain connects TRBV6-1 to TRBJ2-3; perhaps TRBD2 as D (7 bases). Sequencing was done on a sample of naive CD4+ T cells from PBMCs. Described subset: CD45RA+ positively selected. This receptor was taken from a man between 18 and 29 years old in good health. Some clones in this sample may be carry-over from other donors' samples. In DNA form, the CDR3 reads TGTGCCTTGCGTCGGGGGGCGGGGGATACGCAGTATTTT. Its translation: CALRRGAGDTQYF.